The next 22 T cell receptor beta chains were all read from a single sample in a study of cytomegalovirus exposure and HLA in healthy donors. PCR used 60 Vbeta primers and 13 Jbeta primers. Profiling relied on immunoSEQ multiplex PCR, and the TCRdb table lists in-frame clones only, not all of them. The table includes 90,000 to 110,000 clones, roughly 15% detected once. Sequencing was done on a sample of PBMCs. The origin of the receptors is a female donor in good health and CMV-seronegative.

The chain employs TRBV4-3 and TRBJ2-5, with 8 bases that match TRBD1. Germline CDR1 reads LGHNA; CDR2 reads YSLEER. The CDR3 covers 16 residues. J gave up 5 bases and V 0 bases, and 8 bases lay outside the gene matches. CDR3 protein: CASSQDWQGALETQYF. The CDR3 DNA sequence: TGCGCCAGCAGCCAAGATTGGCAGGGGGCTTTGGAGACCCAGTACTTC.

This clone was detected only a few times. The rearrangement uses TRBV6-1 and TRBJ2-7; TRBD1 agrees at 7 bases. Trimming cost V 5 bases and J 1 base; bases outside gene matches: 2. Germline V gene sequence: CDR1 MNHNS, CDR2 SASEGT. This CDR3 region has 13 residues. CDR3 sequence: CASSNRGSYEQYF. CDR3 nucleotide sequence: TGTGCCAGCAGTAACAGGGGTTCCTACGAGCAGTACTTC.

V gene TRBV19 combines with J gene TRBJ1-5; D might be TRBD1 (6 bases). The germline CDR1 and CDR2 sequences are LNHDA and SQIVND (reference sequence). The CDR3 sequence is 13 residues long. Trimming pared 6 bases from V and 3 bases from J, leaving 9 bases between. The CDR3 loop reads CASSHRANQPQHF. CDR3 in DNA: TGTGCCAGTAGCCACAGGGCCAATCAGCCCCAGCATTTT.

This clone was observed a handful of times. The chain couples TRBV5-6 to TRBJ1-1, with a tentative D call TRBD1 (6 bases). V lost 3 bases, J lost 1 base, and 13 bases lay in between. The CDR3 totals 15 residues. In germline, CDR1 is SGHDT, CDR2 YYEEEE. DNA for the CDR3: TGTGCCAGCAGCTACCCGGGACACCAGAACACTGAAGCTTTCTTT. Translating gives CASSYPGHQNTEAFF.

This clone was counted only a few times. The chain joins TRBV29-1 to TRBJ2-5, with 9 bases that match TRBD1. After removal of 8 bases from V and 2 bases from J, the junction contained 9 bases not matched to a gene. The CDR3 totals 14 residues. The germline CDR1 and CDR2 sequences are SQVTM and ANQGSEA. The CDR3 DNA reads as TGCAGCATACGGCCGGGACAGGGACAAGAGACCCAGTACTTC. This sequence encodes CSIRPGQGQETQYF.

The sample holds a few counts of this clone. The CDR3 DNA is TGTGCCAGCAGTTACCTGGCTAGCGAGCAAGAGACCCAGTACTTC. It translates to CASSYLASEQETQYF. The V call is TRBV6-6, the J call TRBJ2-5, with a possible D match to TRBD2 (6 bases). The CDR3 loop spans 15 amino acids. The germline V and J ends were trimmed by 2 bases and 2 bases, with 12 bases remaining between them. Germline V gene lookup returns CDR1 MNHNY and CDR2 SVGAGI (reference sequence).

V and J are TRBV19 and TRBJ2-6; D unresolved. Germline CDR1 and CDR2: LNHDA and SQIVND (reference sequence). Deletions cut 7 bases from V and 1 base from J, with 11 bases between. The CDR3 has 15 amino acids. The CDR3 DNA is TGTGCCAGTAAAGTTCAGTCGTCTGGGGCCAACGTCCTGACTTTC. This gives the protein CASKVQSSGANVLTF.

The V and J genes are TRBV7-2 and TRBJ2-7; 7 nucleotides align to TRBD2. Looked up from germline, CDR1 is SGHTA and CDR2 is FQGNSA. The CDR3 runs 15 residues. V lost 5 bases and J lost 3; bases outside the gene matches: 10. CDR3 sequence reads: CASSLSRLALYEQYF. The DNA of the CDR3 is TGTGCCAGCAGCCTATCCAGACTAGCCCTCTACGAGCAGTACTTC.

CDR3 DNA: TGCAGCGTGCGGACTAGCGGAACAGATACGCAGTATTTT. Translated, it gives CSVRTSGTDTQYF. This rearrangement joins TRBV29-1 to TRBJ2-3, with TRBD2 identical over 10 bases. The CDR3 runs 13 residues. The V segment lost 6 bases and the J segment 3 bases; nucleotides outside the gene matches: 3. Per germline, CDR1 SQVTM and CDR2 ANQGSEA.

This clone was seen only a few times. The V gene is TRBV29-1, the J gene TRBJ2-3; 10 bases are a match to TRBD2. Per the germline V gene, CDR1 is SQVTM and CDR2 is ANQGSEA. The CDR3 contains 14 residues. V gave up 7 bases and J gave up 4 bases; unmatched junction bases: 8. Here the CDR3 DNA reads TGCAGCGAGTCAACTAGCGGGGCGGCAGATACGCAGTATTTT. This encodes CSESTSGAADTQYF.

This rearrangement joins TRBV7-2 to TRBJ2-1; 12 positions match TRBD2. V lost 5 bases to trimming and J lost 7 bases; unmatched junction nucleotides: 6. This CDR3 region has 15 residues. Germline CDR1 is SGHTA and CDR2 is FQGNSA. The CDR3 is CASSPTSGRDNEQFF. The DNA for the CDR3 is TGTGCCAGCAGCCCGACTAGCGGGAGAGATAATGAGCAGTTCTTC. The full variable domain, with the rest looked up from reference TRBV7-2 and TRBJ2-1, is GAGVSQSPSNKVTEKGKDVELRCDPISGHTALYWYRQSLGQGLEFLIYFQGNSAPDKSGLPSDRFSAERTGGSVSTLTIQRTQQEDSAVYLCASSPTSGRDNEQFFGPGTRLTVL.

The chain employs TRBV27 and TRBJ2-3; 13 nucleotides match TRBD2. CDR1 is MNHEY and CDR2 is SMNVEV in the germline V gene (reference sequence). The length of the CDR3 is 16 residues. V was clipped by 5 bases and J by 4 bases; unmatched bases: 6. For the CDR3, the DNA is TGTGCCAGCAGTCACGGACTAGCGGGAGTCCCAGATACGCAGTATTTT. The encoded protein is CASSHGLAGVPDTQYF.

In this sample, this clone turned up a few times. V usage is TRBV6-5 and J usage is TRBJ2-1; 7 bases fit TRBD2. Germline CDR1 is MNHEY and CDR2 is SVGAGI. Germline trimming cut 5 bases from V and 6 bases from J; bases unmatched to any gene: 7. The CDR3 runs to 14 residues. CDR3 DNA sequence: TGTGCCAGCAGTCCAAGGGACTATCTCAATGAGCAGTTCTTC. Protein sequence: CASSPRDYLNEQFF.

This clone was seen a few times. This rearrangement joins TRBV6-5 to TRBJ2-6; D remains unclear. Trimming took off 0 bases at V and 4 bases at J, with 10 bases between the two ends. The CDR3 sequence is 16 residues long. Germline values: CDR1 MNHEY, CDR2 SVGAGI. This CDR3 reads CASSYSVPRGANVLTF. In DNA, the CDR3 is TGTGCCAGCAGTTACTCGGTCCCACGGGGGGCCAACGTCCTGACTTTC.

J is TRBJ2-3 and V is TRBV4-1, with 11 bases that match TRBD2. This CDR3 has 17 amino acids. With 2 bases clipped from V and 0 bases from J, the junction kept 4 bases outside the gene matches. The V gene's germline CDR1 is MGHRA and CDR2 YSYEKL. CDR3 sequence (DNA): TGCGCCAGCAGCCAACTAGCGGGGGGATCTAGCACAGATACGCAGTATTTT. It yields the protein CASSQLAGGSSTDTQYF.

The chain links TRBV10-3 to TRBJ2-2, with 7 bases lining up with TRBD1. J lost 2 bases, V lost 0 bases, and 3 bases had no gene match. The CDR3 is 16 residues long. From germline, CDR1 is ENHRY and CDR2 SYGVKD. For the CDR3, the DNA is TGTGCCATCAGTGAGTCCCGGGACAGAAACACCGGGGAGCTGTTTTTT. Translation gives CAISESRDRNTGELFF.

The chain is built from TRBV4-3 and TRBJ1-5; possibly TRBD1 for D (6 bases). V lost 4 bases and J 2 bases, leaving 12 bases between the germline ends. CDR1 is LGHNA, CDR2 YSLEER, per germline. The CDR3 loop spans 15 amino acids. The CDR3 sequence: CASSLNRVRNQPQHF. CDR3 in DNA: TGCGCCAGCAGCCTAAACAGGGTACGCAATCAGCCCCAGCATTTT.

The chain employs TRBV7-2 and TRBJ2-5; no definite D call. V lost 2 bases and J 11 bases, leaving 18 bases between the germline ends. The germline gives CDR1 SGHTA, CDR2 FQGNSA. The CDR3 length is 14 residues. The chain's CDR3 is CASSLLSEEMAQYF. The CDR3 nucleotides read TGTGCCAGCAGCTTACTAAGTGAGGAGATGGCGCAGTACTTC.

The V and J genes are TRBV9 and TRBJ2-7, with 9 bases aligning to TRBD1. Germline V gene data show CDR1 as SGDLS and CDR2 as YYNGEE. The CDR3 contains 15 residues. The ends lost 0 bases at V and 2 bases at J; junction bases unmatched: 3. As DNA, the CDR3 is TGTGCCAGCAGCGTAGCCGGGACAGGGACCTACGAGCAGTACTTC. Residues: CASSVAGTGTYEQYF. The full variable domain, in which reference TRBV9 and TRBJ2-7 provide the parts outside the CDR3, is DSGVTQTPKHLITATGQRVTLRCSPRSGDLSVYWYQQSLDQGLQFLIQYYNGEERAKGNILERFSAQQFPDLHSELNLSSLELGDSALYFCASSVAGTGTYEQYFGPGTRLTVT.

This chain connects TRBV5-4 to TRBJ1-3, with a tentative D call TRBD1 (6 bases). CDR1 and CDR2 from the germline V gene are SGHNT and YYREEE (reference sequence). The CDR3 length is 16 residues. Trimming took 3 bases from V and 2 from J, leaving 15 bases between them. The CDR3 here is CASSWTVKEAGNTIYF. CDR3 sequence (DNA): TGTGCCAGCAGCTGGACAGTAAAGGAGGCTGGAAACACCATATATTTT.

The gene calls are TRBV7-2 and TRBJ2-7, with 7 bases identical to TRBD2. With 5 bases clipped from V and 4 bases from J, the junction kept 14 bases outside the gene matches. Per the germline V gene, CDR1 is SGHTA and CDR2 is FQGNSA. The CDR3 covers 16 residues. Here the CDR3 reads CASSTSSGGGFYEQYF. CDR3 DNA: TGTGCCAGCAGCACCTCCTCTGGGGGGGGATTTTACGAGCAGTACTTC.

This clone came up a few times. The genes are TRBV15 and TRBJ1-2, with 7 bases aligning to TRBD1. The V gene's germline CDR1 is LNHNV and CDR2 YYDKDF (reference sequence). After removal of 1 base from V and 7 bases from J, the junction contained 12 bases not matched to a gene. The CDR3 totals 16 residues. The CDR3 loop is CATSRGGRGGAGGYTF. The CDR3 DNA reads as TGTGCCACCAGCAGAGGGGGTAGAGGGGGCGCTGGTGGCTACACCTTC.